This T cell receptor beta chain was recovered during a study of T cell repertoires in cytomegalovirus infection. About the research overall: Recently described HLA-C-restricted plus well-studied HLA-B-restricted CMV epitopes were used.

The study, taken as a whole, reports: HLA-C-restricted CMV clonotypes gave the most frequent clonotype in two of eight donors.

In this sample, this clonotype turned up many times. The antigen is undetermined. CDR1 and CDR2 from the germline V gene are SEHNR and FQNEAQ (reference sequence). Trimming stripped 2 bases from V and 6 bases from J, with 7 bases between. The CDR3 covers 12 residues. MiXCR, applied by TCRdb to the reads, yields one record per CDR3 protein. Counted here are hundreds of thousands of distinct CDR3 sequences, almost 30% occurring once; the ten biggest clones make up approximately 20%. This receptor was identified in a human donor in good health (CMV status not recorded). Some clones in this sample may be carry-over from other donors' samples. The chain employs TRBV7-9 and TRBJ1-2, with no clear D. The sequencing used cultured PBMCs, collected from culture after CMV antigen stimulation. The CDR3 coding sequence is TGTGCCAGCAGCTTACACGGGAATGGCTACACCTTC. Translating gives CASSLHGNGYTF.